This is a list of T cell receptor beta chains from one sample in a study of CD4+ T cells in melanoma. Generated by immunoSEQ multiplex PCR, the TCRdb table keeps only in-frame clones and is missing some. This repertoire shows about 15,000 clones, 60% to 80% found once; its top ten account for approximately 15%. The sample was cells from a culture (not recorded whether cultured in vitro). These receptor sequences come from a human donor with melanoma. Both conserved end residues are part of each CDR3. The D gene is left open where the match is weak. The size of a clone is reported for some rows only, either as once, few or many, or as a class for expanded clones.

clone_size | j_call | cdr3_length | d_call | v_call | cdr3_nt | cdr3_aa
. | TRBJ1-5 | 17 | . | TRBV7-3 | TGTGCCAGCAGCTTATCAGCGCGGGGGTTCTCAGGTCAGCCCCAGCATTTT | CASSLSARGFSGQPQHF
few | TRBJ2-1 | 16 | TRBD2 | TRBV18 | TGTGCCAGCTCACCAGATTCCGGGGGGGCCAGGGATGAGCAGTTCTTC | CASSPDSGGARDEQFF
. | TRBJ1-2 | 15 | . | TRBV6-5 | TGTGCCAGCAGTTATGAGGGACACCCAAACTATGGCTACACCTTC | CASSYEGHPNYGYTF
. | TRBJ2-7 | 14 | TRBD2 | TRBV5-4 | TGTGCCTCGAGCCGGGACTACCTATCCTACGAGCAGTACTTC | CASSRDYLSYEQYF
. | TRBJ1-6 | 14 | . | TRBV6-1 | TGTGCCACAGCCGTAAGGAGGGAGAATTCACCCCTCCACTTT | CATAVRRENSPLHF
once | TRBJ2-7 | 16 | TRBD1 | TRBV5-1 | TGCGCCAGCAGCCGGACAGGAGTTGGGTTTGGGTACGAGCAGTACTTC | CASSRTGVGFGYEQYF
. | TRBJ2-4 | 12 | . | TRBV2 | TGTGCCAGCGGGCCAGCCAAAAACATTCAGTACTTC | CASGPAKNIQYF
. | TRBJ1-5 | 14 | . | TRBV10-2 | TGCGCCAGCAGTGAGGGGTCCCCCAATCAGCCCCAGCATTTT | CASSEGSPNQPQHF
. | TRBJ2-3 | 16 | TRBD2 | TRBV6-1 | TGTGCCAGCAGTGGGACTAGCGGGGGGGGCACAGATACGCAGTATTTT | CASSGTSGGGTDTQYF
. | TRBJ2-7 | 13 | . | TRBV11-2 | TGTGCCAGCAGCTTTGGCTCCAACTACGAGCAGTACTTC | CASSFGSNYEQYF
. | TRBJ1-6 | 16 | . | TRBV5-1 | TGCGCCAGCAGGGCCGCAGGGAGGTCCTATAATTCACCCCTCCACTTT | CASRAAGRSYNSPLHF
. | TRBJ2-1 | 15 | . | TRBV6-1 | TGTGCCAGCAGGAAAGACAGGTCCCACTACAATGAGCAGTTCTTC | CASRKDRSHYNEQFF
. | TRBJ2-2 | 17 | TRBD1 | TRBV7-9 | TGTGCCAGCAGCTCCGGGACAGGGGGCGCGAACACCGGGGAGCTGTTTTTT | CASSSGTGGANTGELFF
. | TRBJ1-1 | 14 | TRBD1 | TRBV9 | TGTGCCAGCAGCCGTATAAAGGGGGCGAGTCTAGCTTTCTTT | CASSRIKGASLAFF
once | TRBJ2-3 | 15 | TRBD2 | TRBV4-2 | TGTGCCAGTTGGCCAGGGCGGGGGGGCACAGATACGCAGTATTTT | CASWPGRGGTDTQYF
few | TRBJ2-3 | 13 | TRBD2 | TRBV19 | TGTGCCACCAGAGCGGGGGCGGCAGATACGCAGTATTTT | CATRAGAADTQYF
few | TRBJ2-7 | 14 | . | TRBV6-5 | TGTGCCAGCAGAAGGGACCTCGGCTCCTACGAGCAGTACTTC | CASRRDLGSYEQYF
. | TRBJ1-1 | 15 | . | TRBV6-5 | TGTGCCAGCAGTTCACCACGGTTCCTGAACACTGAAGCTTTCTTT | CASSSPRFLNTEAFF
once | TRBJ2-5 | 14 | . | TRBV2 | TGTGCCAGCACGACTCATGGAAAGGCAGAGACCCAGTACTTC | CASTTHGKAETQYF
few | TRBJ2-1 | 13 | . | TRBV6-5 | TGTGCCAGCATGAGGGTTGGGGGGAATGAGCAGTTCTTC | CASMRVGGNEQFF
. | TRBJ1-6 | 12 | . | TRBV6-1 | TGTGCCAGCAGTGAGCGGGCTACCCCCCTCCACTTT | CASSERATPLHF
few | TRBJ1-2 | 16 | TRBD1 | TRBV7-8 | TGTGCCAGCAGCTCACAAGAGGACAGGGGATTGGGAGGCTACACCTTC | CASSSQEDRGLGGYTF
. | TRBJ2-2 | 15 | . | TRBV7-8 | TGTGCCAGCAGCGCCAGGCCTGCGGGCACCGGGGAGCTGTTTTTT | CASSARPAGTGELFF
few | TRBJ2-5 | 13 | TRBD1 | TRBV5-1 | TGCGCCAGCAGCCCGGGACAGGAGGAGACCCAGTACTTC | CASSPGQEETQYF
. | TRBJ2-7 | 16 | . | TRBV5-4 | TGTGCCAGCAGGGTTCCCCGGGGGACGGCGGACTACGAGCAGTACTTC | CASRVPRGTADYEQYF
. | TRBJ1-2 | 14 | . | TRBV5-4 | TGTGCCAGCAGCTTAACCGGGCGCAACTATGGCTACACCTTC | CASSLTGRNYGYTF
. | TRBJ2-1 | 15 | TRBD1 | TRBV7-3 | TGTGCCAGCAGCCTCACAGGGGGCCCCTACAATGAGCAGTTCTTC | CASSLTGGPYNEQFF
. | TRBJ1-1 | 13 | TRBD1 | TRBV19 | TGTGCCAGCACGAGACAGGGAAACACTGAAGCTTTCTTT | CASTRQGNTEAFF
. | TRBJ2-2 | 14 | . | TRBV27 | TGTGCCAGCAGTTTTCGGCCTAACACCGGGGAGCTGTTTTTT | CASSFRPNTGELFF